This TCR beta chain was sequenced for a study of cytomegalovirus exposure and HLA in healthy donors. Per germline, CDR1 MNHEY and CDR2 SVGAGI. CDR3 length equals 14 residues. PCR was performed using 60 Vbeta and 13 Jbeta primers. This table comes from immunoSEQ multiplex PCR, and its TCRdb copy is limited to in-frame clones, with some not included. The repertoire holds about 120,000 clones, about 75% seen once, with approximately 3% in the top ten. Sequencing used PBMCs. The sequence was obtained from a middle-aged woman in good health and CMV-seropositive. V and J are TRBV6-5 and TRBJ2-5; TRBD1 matches at 7 bases. The end of the DNA is better explained by TRBJ2-7, so the J call may be wrong. The CDR3 nucleotides are TGTGCCAGCAGTTACGACAGGGCGCTTAACGAGCAGTACTTC. Its translation is CASSYDRALNEQYF.